These 12 T cell receptor beta chains were all obtained from the same sample, sequenced in a study of T cells in Graves' hyperthyroidism and ophthalmopathy. TCR beta CDR3 sequences were amplified from RNA transcripts. A first-round RT-PCR of the TCR CDR3 used the HTBI primer set. TCRdb used MiXCR to reprocess the multiplex PCR reads, holding one entry per CDR3 protein. The sample contains a few hundred thousand distinct CDR3 sequences, 20% to 25% of which appear only once. Sequenced material: blood. The receptors shown here come from a woman in her seventies with Graves' ophthalmopathy.

The chain employs TRBV11-2 and TRBJ1-3; no reliable D call. This CDR3 has 16 residues. The germline V gene encodes CDR1 SGHAT and CDR2 FQNNGV. V lost 2 bases, J lost 0 bases, and 11 bases lay in between. CDR3 protein: CASSLSDVSSGNTIYF. The CDR3 DNA reads as TGTGCCAGCAGCTTATCTGATGTCAGCTCTGGAAACACCATATATTTT.

The sample holds one count of this clonotype. This rearrangement joins TRBV12-3 or TRBV12-4 to TRBJ2-3; 11 bases are a match to TRBD2. V lost 6 bases and J lost 5; bases outside the gene matches: 10. This CDR3 is 16 amino acids long. Here the CDR3 reads CASSLRTSGLGDTQYF. The CDR3, as DNA: TGTGCCAGCAGCCTCCGGACTAGCGGGTTGGGAGATACGCAGTATTTT.

The genes are TRBV3-1 and TRBJ2-3, with 8 bases that match TRBD2. This CDR3 has 17 amino acids. Germline lookup yields CDR1 LGHDT and CDR2 YNNKEL (reference sequence). Trimming at V came to 1 base and at J to 4 bases, leaving 10 bases not matched to a gene. The CDR3 DNA reads TGTGCCAGCAGCCAAGTAAGCGGGAGTCTAAAAGCAGATACGCAGTATTTT. It yields the protein CASSQVSGSLKADTQYF.

This clonotype was observed at least ten times. V and J are TRBV20-1 and TRBJ1-5, with 10 bases aligning to TRBD1. V trimming: 3 bases; J trimming: 1 base; junction bases outside the gene matches: 0. Germline V gene lookup returns CDR1 DFQATT and CDR2 SNEGSKA (reference sequence). The CDR3 covers 14 residues. The CDR3 DNA is TGCAGTGCTAGGACAGGGGGCAGCAATCAGCCCCAGCATTTT. This gives the protein CSARTGGSNQPQHF.

The J gene is TRBJ1-2, the V gene TRBV30, with D uncertain. From germline, CDR1 is GTSNPN and CDR2 SVGIG (reference sequence). The ends were cut back, 3 bases at V and 4 bases at J, with 9 bases in the middle. The CDR3 extends over 12 amino acids. In DNA, the CDR3 is TGTGCCTGGAGCCAGCGAGCCTATGGCTACACCTTC. It codes for CAWSQRAYGYTF. The full variable domain, its missing parts supplied by reference TRBV30 and TRBJ1-2, is SQTIHQWPATLVQPVGSPLSLECTVEGTSNPNLYWYRQAAGRGLQLLFYSVGIGQISSEVPQNLSASRPQDRQFILSSKKLLLSDSGFYLCAWSQRAYGYTFGSGTRLTVV.

The chain has TRBV11-3 and TRBJ2-1; D is undetermined. CDR1 is SGHNT and CDR2 is YENEEA in the germline V gene. CDR3 length equals 14 residues. V lost 5 bases and J lost 5, with 13 bases in between. The CDR3 sequence: CASSPHRANNEQFF. The CDR3 coding sequence is TGTGCCAGCAGCCCGCACCGAGCCAACAATGAGCAGTTCTTC.

The chain combines TRBV24-1 with TRBJ2-1, with 14 bases that match TRBD2. V dropped 9 bases and J dropped 9; count of bases not matched to a gene: 6. CDR3 length: 14 amino acids. Germline loops: CDR1 KGHDR, CDR2 SFDVKD. The CDR3 region is CATEGLAGEGEQFF. CDR3 DNA sequence: TGTGCCACCGAGGGACTAGCGGGAGAAGGTGAGCAGTTCTTC.

This clonotype was seen a handful of times. The chain links TRBV7-8 to TRBJ1-2, with D possibly TRBD1 on 5 matching bases. Germline V gene sequence: CDR1 SGHVS, CDR2 FQNEAQ. The CDR3 extends over 14 amino acids. Between the trimmed V and J ends, which lost 4 bases and 3 bases, there was a span of 12 bases. Here the CDR3 DNA reads TGTGCCAGCAGCTCACGCCGGGACTACTATGGCTACACCTTC. Amino acid sequence: CASSSRRDYYGYTF.

As concerns this clonotype: A read error may be the cause here, since a much bigger clone is one base away. It is likely a read error, because the conserved phenylalanine at the end of the CDR3 is missing. The chain couples TRBV2 to TRBJ1-1, with a tentative D call TRBD1 (5 bases). The CDR3 contains 14 residues. CDR1 is SNHLY, CDR2 FYNNEI, per germline. V shed 6 bases and J shed 3 bases, with 14 bases lying between them. The CDR3 sequence is CASSQIWGDTEAFL. The DNA of the CDR3 is TGTGCCAGCAGCCAAATTTGGGGGGACACTGAAGCTTTCCTT.

V is TRBV6-1 and J is TRBJ2-1; 9 bases match TRBD1. V shed 6 bases and J 7 bases; nucleotides not matched to a gene: 10. CDR3 size: 15 residues. Germline V gene lookup returns CDR1 MNHNS and CDR2 SASEGT. The CDR3 sequence: CASRMGQGKENEQFF. The CDR3 region has the DNA TGTGCCAGCAGGATGGGACAGGGAAAGGAGAATGAGCAGTTCTTC.

The chain has TRBV6-1 and TRBJ2-7; no definite D call. There are 11 residues in the CDR3. Trimming removed 3 bases at V and 3 bases at J, with 3 bases between. CDR1 MNHNS and CDR2 SASEGT come from the germline V gene. The CDR3 DNA reads as TGTGCCAGCAGTGATCACTACGAGCAGTACTTC. This codes for CASSDHYEQYF.

This clonotype was found a few times. The chain has TRBV5-1 and TRBJ2-3; 11 nucleotides match TRBD2. CDR3 length: 19 residues. J gave up 0 bases and V 1 base, and 10 bases lay outside the gene matches. Germline-derived CDR1 and CDR2 are SGHRS and YFSETQ. CDR3 in DNA: TGCGCCAGCAGCTTGATGATTAGCGGGAGGGCCGCAAGCACAGATACGCAGTATTTT. This codes for CASSLMISGRAASTDTQYF.